This T cell receptor (beta chain) stems from a study of T cell responses to AZD1222 COVID-19 vaccine. General study findings and limits: The donors showed a predominance of white British ancestry and of females, with possible underestimation of clonal diversity. Mapped onto spike, vaccine-associated CD4 TCRs spanned it and were dominant at 160-218 and 743-854. Baseline serology detected seropositivity in only six AZD1222 recipients.

Clones were sequenced by immunoSEQ multiplex PCR, and TCRdb holds only the in-frame ones, with some missing. The sample contains approximately 81,000 clones, about nine tenths of which appear only once. Note on this clone: The antigen remains unidentified.

V gave up 6 bases and J gave up 2 bases; unmatched junction bases: 0. Germline lookup yields CDR1 ENHRY and CDR2 SYGVKD. The CDR3 runs to 12 residues. The starting material was peripheral blood, obtained on day 0 of MenACWY control vaccination. The V call is TRBV10-3, the J call TRBJ1-2; 7 bases line up with TRBD1. The receptor's source is an adult in good health. The CDR3 is CAIRDRNYGYTF. In DNA, the CDR3 is TGTGCCATCAGGGACAGGAACTATGGCTACACCTTC.